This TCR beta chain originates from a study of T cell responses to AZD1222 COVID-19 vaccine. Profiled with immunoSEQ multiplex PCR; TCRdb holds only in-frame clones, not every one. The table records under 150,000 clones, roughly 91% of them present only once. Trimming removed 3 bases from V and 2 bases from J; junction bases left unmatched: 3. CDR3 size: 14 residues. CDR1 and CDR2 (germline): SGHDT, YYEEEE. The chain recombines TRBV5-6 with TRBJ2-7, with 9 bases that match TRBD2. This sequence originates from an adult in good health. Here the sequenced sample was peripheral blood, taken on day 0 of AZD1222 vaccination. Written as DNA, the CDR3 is TGTGCCAGCAGCTGGGGACTAGCCGCCTACGAGCAGTACTTC. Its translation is CASSWGLAAYEQYF.